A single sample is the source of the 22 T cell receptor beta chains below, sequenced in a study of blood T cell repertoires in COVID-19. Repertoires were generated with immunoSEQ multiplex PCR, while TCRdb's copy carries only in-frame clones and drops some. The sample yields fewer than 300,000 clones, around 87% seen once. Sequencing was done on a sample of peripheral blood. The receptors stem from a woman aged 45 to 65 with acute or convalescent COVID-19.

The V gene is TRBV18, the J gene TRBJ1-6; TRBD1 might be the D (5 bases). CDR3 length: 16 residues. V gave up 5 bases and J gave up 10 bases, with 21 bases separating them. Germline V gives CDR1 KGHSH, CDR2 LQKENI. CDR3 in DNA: TGTGCCAGCTCAACGATGACCGGGACTGCCGAGTCACCCCTCCACTTT. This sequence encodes CASSTMTGTAESPLHF. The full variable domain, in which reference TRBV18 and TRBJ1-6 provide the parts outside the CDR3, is NAGVMQNPRHLVRRRGQEARLRCSPMKGHSHVYWYRQLPEEGLKFMVYLQKENIIDESGMPKERFSAEFPKEGPSILRIQQVVRGDSAAYFCASSTMTGTAESPLHFGNGTRLTVT.

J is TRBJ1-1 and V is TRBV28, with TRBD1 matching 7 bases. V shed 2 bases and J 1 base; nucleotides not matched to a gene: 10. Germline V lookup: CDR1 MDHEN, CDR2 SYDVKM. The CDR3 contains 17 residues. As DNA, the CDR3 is TGTGCCAGCAGTTTAAATCTAGGGACAGCGACGAACACTGAAGCTTTCTTT. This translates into CASSLNLGTATNTEAFF.

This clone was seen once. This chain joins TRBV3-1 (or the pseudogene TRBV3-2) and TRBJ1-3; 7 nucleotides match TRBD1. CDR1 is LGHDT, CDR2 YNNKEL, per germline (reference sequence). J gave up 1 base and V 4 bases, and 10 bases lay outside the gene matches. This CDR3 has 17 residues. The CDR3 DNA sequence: TGTGCCAGCAGCCGGACTGCAGGGGGGACATCTGGAAACACCATATATTTT. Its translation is CASSRTAGGTSGNTIYF.

CDR3 DNA: TGTGCCAGCACATACCCCGTTGGCAGGACTAACTATGGCTACACCTTC. Protein sequence: CASTYPVGRTNYGYTF. V and J are TRBV28 and TRBJ1-2; D is unresolved. Germline lookup yields CDR1 MDHEN and CDR2 SYDVKM. This CDR3 has 16 amino acids. Trimming removed 7 bases at V and 0 bases at J, with 18 bases between.

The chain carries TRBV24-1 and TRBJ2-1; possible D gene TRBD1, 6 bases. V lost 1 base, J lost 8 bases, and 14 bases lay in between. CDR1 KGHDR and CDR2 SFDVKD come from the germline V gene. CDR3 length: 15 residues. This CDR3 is CATSDFIQGSYEQFF. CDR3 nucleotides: TGTGCCACCAGTGATTTTATCCAGGGGAGCTATGAGCAGTTCTTC.

The CDR3 loop reads CASSLDTGVVLGSPVEQFF. The CDR3 coding sequence is TGTGCCAGCAGCTTAGATACAGGAGTAGTGTTGGGTAGCCCCGTTGAGCAGTTCTTC. This chain links TRBV11-2 with TRBJ2-1; D is perhaps TRBD1 (5 bases). The CDR3 covers 19 residues. The V end was cut by 0 bases, the J end by 9 bases, with 27 bases between. CDR1 is SGHAT and CDR2 is FQNNGV in the germline V gene.

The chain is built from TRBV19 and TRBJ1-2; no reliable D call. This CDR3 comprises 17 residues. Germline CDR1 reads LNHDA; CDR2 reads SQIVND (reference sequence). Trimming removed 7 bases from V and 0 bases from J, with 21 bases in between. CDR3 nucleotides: TGTGCCAGTAAGGATTACAGAAAGACGTCTACTAACTATGGCTACACCTTC. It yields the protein CASKDYRKTSTNYGYTF.

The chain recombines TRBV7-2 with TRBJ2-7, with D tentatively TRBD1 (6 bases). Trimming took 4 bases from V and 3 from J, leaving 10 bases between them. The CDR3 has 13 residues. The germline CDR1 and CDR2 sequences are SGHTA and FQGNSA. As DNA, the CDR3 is TGTGCCAGCAGCTCGGACAGACACTACGAGCAGTACTTC. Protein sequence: CASSSDRHYEQYF.

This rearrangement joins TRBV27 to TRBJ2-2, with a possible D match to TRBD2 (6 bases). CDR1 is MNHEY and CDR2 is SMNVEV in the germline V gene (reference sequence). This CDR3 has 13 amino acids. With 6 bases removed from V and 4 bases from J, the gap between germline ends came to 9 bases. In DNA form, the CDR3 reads TGTGCCAGCAGCGGGAGAAGCACCGGGGAGCTGTTTTTT. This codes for CASSGRSTGELFF.

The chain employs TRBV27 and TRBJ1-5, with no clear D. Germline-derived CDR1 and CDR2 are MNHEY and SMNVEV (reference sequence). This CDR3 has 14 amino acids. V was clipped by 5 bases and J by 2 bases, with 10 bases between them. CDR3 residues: CASSSRLGNQPQHF. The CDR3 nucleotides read TGTGCCAGCAGTAGCAGGCTGGGCAATCAGCCCCAGCATTTT.

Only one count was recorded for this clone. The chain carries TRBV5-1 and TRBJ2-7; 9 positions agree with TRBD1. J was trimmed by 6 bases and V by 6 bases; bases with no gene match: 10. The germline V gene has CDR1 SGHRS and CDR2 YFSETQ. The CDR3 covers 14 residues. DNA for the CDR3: TGCGCCAGCACCGCTCCAGACAGGGGGGGCGAGCAGTACTTC. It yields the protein CASTAPDRGGEQYF.

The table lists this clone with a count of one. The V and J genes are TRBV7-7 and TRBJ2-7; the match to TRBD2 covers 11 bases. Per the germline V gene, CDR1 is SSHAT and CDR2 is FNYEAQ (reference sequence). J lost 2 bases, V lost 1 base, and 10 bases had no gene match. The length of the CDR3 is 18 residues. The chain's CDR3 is CASSLGYVTSGSPYEQYF. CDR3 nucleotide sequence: TGTGCCAGCAGCTTAGGTTATGTCACTAGCGGGAGCCCCTACGAGCAGTACTTC.

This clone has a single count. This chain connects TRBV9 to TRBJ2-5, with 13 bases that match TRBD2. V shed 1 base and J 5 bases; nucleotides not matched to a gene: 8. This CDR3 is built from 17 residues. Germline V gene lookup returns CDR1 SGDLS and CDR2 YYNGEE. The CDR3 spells CASSVSTGLAGSETQYF. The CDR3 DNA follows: TGTGCCAGCAGCGTATCAACGGGACTAGCGGGAAGTGAGACCCAGTACTTC.

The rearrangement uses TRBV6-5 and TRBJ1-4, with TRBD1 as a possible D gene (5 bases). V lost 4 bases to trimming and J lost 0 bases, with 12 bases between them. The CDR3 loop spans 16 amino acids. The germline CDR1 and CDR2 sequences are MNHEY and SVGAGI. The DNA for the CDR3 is TGTGCCAGCAGTTTCCAGGGTGGGGCAACTAATGAAAAACTGTTTTTT. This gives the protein CASSFQGGATNEKLFF.

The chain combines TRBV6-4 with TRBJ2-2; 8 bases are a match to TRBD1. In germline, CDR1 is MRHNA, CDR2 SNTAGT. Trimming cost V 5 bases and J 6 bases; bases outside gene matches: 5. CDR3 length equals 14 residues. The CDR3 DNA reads TGTGCCAGCAGTTTTGGGACAGGTTCCGGGGAGCTGTTTTTT. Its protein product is CASSFGTGSGELFF.

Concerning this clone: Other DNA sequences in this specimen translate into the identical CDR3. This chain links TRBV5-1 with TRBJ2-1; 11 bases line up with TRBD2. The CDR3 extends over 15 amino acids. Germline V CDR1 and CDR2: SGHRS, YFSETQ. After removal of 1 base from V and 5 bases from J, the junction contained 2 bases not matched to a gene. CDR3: CASSLLAGGNNEQFF. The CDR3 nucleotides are TGCGCCAGCAGCTTGCTAGCGGGAGGTAACAATGAGCAGTTCTTC.

The CDR3 DNA reads as TGCGCCAGCAGCCGGCAAGACAGCTACAATGAGCAGTTCTTC. Its protein is CASSRQDSYNEQFF. The rearrangement uses TRBV4-3 and TRBJ2-1, with D maybe TRBD1 (5 bases). The CDR3 runs to 14 residues. Trimming took off 4 bases at V and 3 bases at J, with 10 bases between the two ends. The germline V gene encodes CDR1 LGHNA and CDR2 YSLEER.

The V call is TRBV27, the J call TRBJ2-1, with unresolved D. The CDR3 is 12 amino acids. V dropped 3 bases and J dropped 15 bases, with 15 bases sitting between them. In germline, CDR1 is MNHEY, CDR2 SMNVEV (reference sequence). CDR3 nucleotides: TGTGCCAGCAGTTTTTTCTGGTCGGTTTGGTTCTTC. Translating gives CASSFFWSVWFF.

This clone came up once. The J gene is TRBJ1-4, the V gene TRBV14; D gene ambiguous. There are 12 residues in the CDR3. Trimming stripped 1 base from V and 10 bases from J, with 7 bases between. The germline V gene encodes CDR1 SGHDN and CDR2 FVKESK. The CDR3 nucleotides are TGTGCCAGCAGCCAAGGTGGCGGAAAACTGTTTTTT. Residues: CASSQGGGKLFF.

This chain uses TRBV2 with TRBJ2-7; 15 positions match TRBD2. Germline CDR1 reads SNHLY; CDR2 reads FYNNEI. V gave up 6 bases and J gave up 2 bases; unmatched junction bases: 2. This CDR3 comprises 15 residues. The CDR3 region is CASRGLAGGTYEQYF. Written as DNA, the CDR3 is TGTGCCAGCAGGGGACTAGCGGGAGGAACCTACGAGCAGTACTTC. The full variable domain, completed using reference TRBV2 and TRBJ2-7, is EPEVTQTPSHQVTQMGQEVILRCVPISNHLYFYWYRQILGQKVEFLVSFYNNEISEKSEIFDDQFSVERPDGSNFTLKIRSTKLEDSAMYFCASRGLAGGTYEQYFGPGTRLTVT.

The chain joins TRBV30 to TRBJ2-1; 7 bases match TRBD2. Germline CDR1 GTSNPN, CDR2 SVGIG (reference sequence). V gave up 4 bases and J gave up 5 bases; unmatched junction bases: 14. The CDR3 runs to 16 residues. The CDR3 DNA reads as TGTGCCTGGATCAAACGGAGGGTAGGGAGGGACAATGAGCAGTTCTTC. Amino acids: CAWIKRRVGRDNEQFF.

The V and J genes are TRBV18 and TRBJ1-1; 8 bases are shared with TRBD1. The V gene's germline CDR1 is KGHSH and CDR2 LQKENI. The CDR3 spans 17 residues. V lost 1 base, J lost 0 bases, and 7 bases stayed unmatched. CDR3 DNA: TGTGCCAGCTCACCACGACAGGGGCGCAGAATGAACACTGAAGCTTTCTTT. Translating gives CASSPRQGRRMNTEAFF.